This T cell receptor beta chain was found in a study of cytomegalovirus exposure and HLA in healthy donors. The study's findings and limits: In a later analysis, DRB1 alleles had the most associated TCRs; HLA-C alleles the fewest. Altogether, 150 to 200 TCR beta chains were recorded as cytomegalovirus-associated. Certain sequence variants were highly shared and formed a cluster, and this cluster was likely a sequencing artifact.

This clone appeared once. Its specificity is unknown. The primer mix had 60 Vbeta and 13 Jbeta primers. Sequenced by immunoSEQ multiplex PCR; TCRdb stores in-frame clones only, minus some. This sample has some 130,000 clones, with 70% to 75% found just once. The CDR3 is 15 residues long. Germline loops: CDR1 MNHEY, CDR2 SMNVEV (reference sequence). V shed 5 bases and J 4 bases; nucleotides not matched to a gene: 7. Source material: PBMCs. This chain uses TRBV27 with TRBJ2-3; 9 bases match TRBD1. The sequence derives from a male donor in good health and CMV-seronegative. CDR3 residues: CASSAPGQGADTQYF. As DNA, the CDR3 is TGTGCCAGCAGTGCGCCGGGACAGGGTGCAGATACGCAGTATTTT.